Given below is one T cell receptor beta chain in context. The antigen is unknown. Other nucleotide sequences from this sample produce the same CDR3. The data stem from a study of identifying expanded T cells in peripheral blood. Study-level findings and limits: Clone count variance between approximately two-week samples rose with total template count.

Collection occurred without any documented infections or immune events in donors. Produced via immunoSEQ multiplex PCR; TCRdb's table is partial and in-frame only. The sample lists about 110,000 clones, roughly 90% occurring once. This TCR was sampled from a person aged 18 to 69 in good health. Sequences were obtained from blood.

The CDR3 DNA reads TGCGCCAGCAGCCTCAACTCTGGAAACACCATATATTTT. Translation: CASSLNSGNTIYF. J is TRBJ1-3 and V is TRBV5-1; no definite D call. Trimming removed 4 bases at V and 0 bases at J, with 5 bases between. This CDR3 contains 13 residues. Germline CDR1 and CDR2: SGHRS and YFSETQ.